These 24 T cell receptor beta chains originate from one sample sequenced in a study of blood T cell repertoires in COVID-19. TCRdb's table, derived via immunoSEQ multiplex PCR, lists solely in-frame clones and lacks some. The sample has hundreds of thousands of clones, 70% to 90% seen once; the top ten hold less than 15%. Sequencing was carried out using peripheral blood. The source is a woman aged 70-85 years with COVID-19, enrolled during active disease.

In this sample, this clone turned up once. The CDR3 loop is CASSLGQGRLDEQYF. The CDR3 DNA is TGCGCCAGCAGCTTGGGACAGGGTCGTCTGGACGAGCAGTACTTC. The V call is TRBV5-1, the J call TRBJ2-7; TRBD1 matches 7 bases. V gave up 0 bases and J gave up 5 bases; unmatched junction bases: 8. This CDR3 region has 15 residues. The germline gives CDR1 SGHRS, CDR2 YFSETQ.

The chain employs TRBV7-9 and TRBJ1-1; no clear D gene. CDR1 is SEHNR, CDR2 FQNEAQ, per germline (reference sequence). This CDR3 region has 16 residues. Trimming left V 5 bases short and J 0 bases short, with 16 bases between. In nucleotides, the CDR3 is TGTGCCAGCAGCGCCCCCGTAGAATTCATGAACACTGAAGCTTTCTTT. This gives the protein CASSAPVEFMNTEAFF.

The chain couples TRBV5-1 to TRBJ1-1; D gene ambiguous. The CDR3 covers 13 residues. Germline V lookup: CDR1 SGHRS, CDR2 YFSETQ. V was cut by 4 bases and J by 2 bases, with 9 bases left in between. CDR3 coding DNA: TGCGCCAGCAGCGTCACAGTAAACACTGAAGCTTTCTTT. This codes for CASSVTVNTEAFF.

The gene calls are TRBV19 and TRBJ2-7; 8 bases fit TRBD2. Germline-derived CDR1 and CDR2 are LNHDA and SQIVND (reference sequence). J lost 6 bases, V lost 4 bases, and 8 bases had no gene match. This CDR3 has 14 residues. The CDR3 here is CASSTPGGGAEQYF. The CDR3, as DNA: TGTGCCAGTAGTACTCCGGGAGGGGGGGCCGAGCAGTACTTC.

There are a few counts of this clone. V usage is TRBV24-1 and J usage is TRBJ1-2; D remains unclear. Trimming cost V 4 bases and J 5 bases, with 4 bases left between them. The CDR3 runs 11 residues. Germline lookup yields CDR1 KGHDR and CDR2 SFDVKD. The CDR3 protein is CATSDVYGYTF. The CDR3 DNA reads as TGTGCCACCAGTGACGTATATGGCTACACCTTC.

The CDR3, as DNA: TGTGCCAGCAGCTTATCGAGGGTCGGCGGCTACACCTTC. Translating gives CASSLSRVGGYTF. V gene TRBV13 combines with J gene TRBJ1-2; D is uncertain. Trimming removed 2 bases at V and 8 bases at J, with 12 bases between. Germline CDR1 PRHDT, CDR2 FYEKMQ (reference sequence). This CDR3 is built from 13 residues.

The chain couples TRBV5-1 to TRBJ2-5; D remains ambiguous. V lost 0 bases to trimming and J lost 1 base, with 7 bases between them. Germline-derived CDR1 and CDR2 are SGHRS and YFSETQ. The CDR3 runs to 14 residues. As DNA, the CDR3 is TGCGCCAGCAGCTTGGTAGCAGCCCAAGAGACCCAGTACTTC. It yields the protein CASSLVAAQETQYF.

The CDR3 DNA follows: TGTGCCAGCAGCCAAGTCAGGGGGCAGAACACTGAAGCTTTCTTT. It specifies CASSQVRGQNTEAFF. The rearrangement uses TRBV14 and TRBJ1-1, with 8 nucleotides matching TRBD1. CDR1 and CDR2 (germline): SGHDN, FVKESK. Trimming took 1 base from V and 1 from J; bases not matched to a gene: 2. This CDR3 spans 15 amino acids.

The J gene is TRBJ1-1, the V gene TRBV5-1, with TRBD1 as a possible D gene (6 bases). This CDR3 is built from 14 residues. V was cut by 4 bases and J by 3 bases, with 13 bases left in between. The germline CDR1 and CDR2 sequences are SGHRS and YFSETQ. The CDR3 DNA follows: TGCGCCAGCAGCAGTGGACAGTTGGACACTGAAGCTTTCTTT. Protein: CASSSGQLDTEAFF.

The chain couples TRBV10-3 to TRBJ2-2, with 9 bases matching TRBD2. The CDR3 has 16 amino acids. Trimming at V came to 6 bases and at J to 4 bases, leaving 9 bases not matched to a gene. Germline-derived CDR1 and CDR2 are ENHRY and SYGVKD. The CDR3 DNA sequence: TGTGCCATCAGCACGGCGGGGGGGCCTCTCACCGGGGAGCTGTTTTTT. Translated: CAISTAGGPLTGELFF.

CDR3 sequence reads: CASSGQGGNYGYTF. CDR3 nucleotides: TGTGCCAGCAGTGGTCAGGGAGGGAACTATGGCTACACCTTC. The chain links TRBV2 to TRBJ1-2; possibly TRBD1 for D (5 bases). There are 14 residues in the CDR3. CDR1 is SNHLY, CDR2 FYNNEI, per germline. Trimming shortened V by 4 bases and J by 2 bases, and 11 bases separated the two germline ends.

The gene calls are TRBV9 and TRBJ2-3; 10 positions match TRBD1. CDR3 length: 17 amino acids. The germline V gene encodes CDR1 SGDLS and CDR2 YYNGEE. Trimming cost V 0 bases and J 7 bases; bases outside gene matches: 11. The CDR3 DNA reads TGTGCCAGCAGCGTAGCCTTGCCGGGACAGGGGAGGCATACGCAGTATTTT. Encoded protein: CASSVALPGQGRHTQYF.

V and J are TRBV5-1 and TRBJ2-3, with 8 bases lining up with TRBD2. Germline V gene data show CDR1 as SGHRS and CDR2 as YFSETQ. V gave up 4 bases and J gave up 0 bases; unmatched junction bases: 13. The CDR3 sequence is 18 residues long. The CDR3 region has the DNA TGCGCCAGCAGCCGGACAGCGGGGGCGTTATCTAGCACAGATACGCAGTATTTT. This encodes CASSRTAGALSSTDTQYF.

The chain recombines TRBV14 with TRBJ2-3, with 7 bases aligning to TRBD2. Trimming at V came to 1 base and at J to 2 bases, leaving 6 bases not matched to a gene. CDR1 is SGHDN, CDR2 FVKESK, per germline. The CDR3 totals 16 residues. CDR3 sequence (DNA): TGTGCCAGCAGCCAAGTGCCGGGACTACACACAGATACGCAGTATTTT. Amino acid sequence: CASSQVPGLHTDTQYF.

The chain recombines TRBV5-5 with TRBJ2-7, with D perhaps matching TRBD1 (6 bases). The V and J ends lost 0 bases and 5 bases respectively, with 12 bases between them. CDR3 length equals 14 residues. Germline values: CDR1 SGHKS, CDR2 YYEKEE (reference sequence). Written as DNA, the CDR3 is TGTGCCAGCAGCTTGGCTTGGGGGCCCAACGAGCAGTACTTC. The encoded protein is CASSLAWGPNEQYF.

This clone was observed a single time. V and J are TRBV2 and TRBJ2-5; D remains unclear. Trimming cost V 3 bases and J 4 bases, with 3 bases left between them. From germline, CDR1 is SNHLY and CDR2 FYNNEI. The CDR3 length is 11 residues. The CDR3 DNA reads as TGTGCCAGCAGTGACGGAGAGACCCAGTACTTC. Protein: CASSDGETQYF.

The rearrangement uses TRBV4-2 and TRBJ2-5, with 7 positions matching TRBD2. Germline CDR1 is LGHNA and CDR2 is YNFKEQ. J lost 1 base, V lost 1 base, and 6 bases had no gene match. This CDR3 contains 16 residues. The CDR3 bases are TGTGCCAGCAGCCAAGGGTGGGGGGGTAGCCAAGAGACCCAGTACTTC. This gives the protein CASSQGWGGSQETQYF.

This clone was seen a few times. This chain joins TRBV28 and TRBJ1-2; D perhaps matches TRBD1 (6 bases). The germline gives CDR1 MDHEN, CDR2 SYDVKM. The V end lost 6 bases, the J end lost 5 bases, and 13 bases lay between the germline ends. The CDR3 loop spans 13 amino acids. This chain's CDR3 is CASSRDIRYGYTF. DNA for the CDR3: TGTGCCAGCAGCCGGGACATCCGATATGGCTACACCTTC.

The chain uses TRBV11-3 and TRBJ2-1; tentatively, D is TRBD1 (6 bases). V lost 3 bases and J 7 bases, leaving 16 bases between the germline ends. The germline CDR1 and CDR2 sequences are SGHNT and YENEEA. CDR3 size: 15 residues. In nucleotides, the CDR3 is TGTGCCAGCAGCTTTACCTCCGACAGGTGGAATGAGCAGTTCTTC. Translating it yields CASSFTSDRWNEQFF.

The rearrangement links TRBV9 to TRBJ2-7, with 11 bases aligning to TRBD1. This CDR3 is built from 15 residues. Germline V gene data show CDR1 as SGDLS and CDR2 as YYNGEE. The J segment lost 4 bases and the V segment lost 4 bases, leaving 7 bases of the junction unmatched. The CDR3 DNA reads as TGTGCCAGCAGCCTAAGGACAGGGGGCGCGTACGAGCAGTACTTC. Translation gives CASSLRTGGAYEQYF.

This clone was seen a handful of times. J is TRBJ1-2 and V is TRBV5-1, with D tentatively TRBD1 (6 bases). The CDR3 extends over 15 amino acids. Germline CDR1 and CDR2: SGHRS and YFSETQ. The V end was cut by 5 bases, the J end by 7 bases, with 21 bases between. Here the CDR3 DNA reads TGCGCCAGCAGGACGTCTCAGGGGAACATAGGTGGCTACACCTTC. This translates into CASRTSQGNIGGYTF.

Only a few counts were recorded for this clone. The chain joins TRBV28 to TRBJ1-5, with a possible D match to TRBD1 (5 bases). The CDR3 spans 16 residues. Trimming pared 11 bases from V and 4 bases from J, leaving 24 bases between. Germline V gives CDR1 MDHEN, CDR2 SYDVKM. The DNA for the CDR3 is TGTGCCCGGGACGGTTGGGGGGTCTCGGGGAATCAGCCCCAGCATTTT. Its protein product is CARDGWGVSGNQPQHF.

This chain links TRBV2 with TRBJ2-7; 8 nucleotides align to TRBD1. The CDR3 loop spans 11 amino acids. The germline V gene encodes CDR1 SNHLY and CDR2 FYNNEI. With 8 bases clipped from V and 6 bases from J, the junction kept 3 bases outside the gene matches. Here the CDR3 reads CASLTGVEQYF. CDR3 sequence (DNA): TGTGCCAGCCTGACAGGGGTCGAGCAGTACTTC.

This sequence joins TRBV24-1 and TRBJ2-1; D might be TRBD2 (5 bases). The germline V and J ends were trimmed by 9 bases and 0 bases, with 11 bases remaining between them. Germline-derived CDR1 and CDR2 are KGHDR and SFDVKD. This CDR3 has 14 amino acids. The DNA for the CDR3 is TGTGCCACCGGAGGACCGAGCTCCTACAATGAGCAGTTCTTC. Its translation is CATGGPSSYNEQFF.